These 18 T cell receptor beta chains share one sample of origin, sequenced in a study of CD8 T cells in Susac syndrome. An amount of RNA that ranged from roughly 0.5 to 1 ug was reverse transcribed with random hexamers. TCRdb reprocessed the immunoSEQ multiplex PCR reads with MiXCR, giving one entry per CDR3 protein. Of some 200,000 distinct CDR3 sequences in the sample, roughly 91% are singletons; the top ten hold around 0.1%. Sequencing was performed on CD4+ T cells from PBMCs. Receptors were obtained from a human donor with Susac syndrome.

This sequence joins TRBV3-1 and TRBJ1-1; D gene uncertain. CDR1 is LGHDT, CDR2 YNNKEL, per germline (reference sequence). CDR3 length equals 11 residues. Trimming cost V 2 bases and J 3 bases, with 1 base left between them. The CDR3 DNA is TGTGCCAGCAGCCAACACACTGAAGCTTTCTTT. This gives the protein CASSQHTEAFF.

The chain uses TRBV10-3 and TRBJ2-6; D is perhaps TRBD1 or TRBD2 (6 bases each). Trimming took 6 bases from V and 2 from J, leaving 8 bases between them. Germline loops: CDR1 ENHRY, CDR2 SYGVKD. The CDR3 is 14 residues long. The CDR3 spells CAIREGAGANVLTF. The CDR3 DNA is TGTGCCATCAGGGAGGGGGCTGGGGCCAACGTCCTGACTTTC.

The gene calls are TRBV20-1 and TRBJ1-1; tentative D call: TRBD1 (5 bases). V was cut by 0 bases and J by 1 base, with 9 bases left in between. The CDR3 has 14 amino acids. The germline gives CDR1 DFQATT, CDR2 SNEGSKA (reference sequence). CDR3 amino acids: CSAREGEGNTEAFF. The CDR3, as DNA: TGCAGTGCTAGAGAGGGGGAGGGGAACACTGAAGCTTTCTTT.

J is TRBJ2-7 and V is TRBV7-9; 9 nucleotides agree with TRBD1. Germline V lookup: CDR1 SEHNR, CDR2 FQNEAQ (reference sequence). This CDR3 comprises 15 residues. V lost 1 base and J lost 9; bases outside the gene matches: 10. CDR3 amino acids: CASSLGGTGSLGQYF. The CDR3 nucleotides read TGTGCCAGCAGCTTAGGAGGGACAGGGAGTTTGGGGCAGTACTTC.

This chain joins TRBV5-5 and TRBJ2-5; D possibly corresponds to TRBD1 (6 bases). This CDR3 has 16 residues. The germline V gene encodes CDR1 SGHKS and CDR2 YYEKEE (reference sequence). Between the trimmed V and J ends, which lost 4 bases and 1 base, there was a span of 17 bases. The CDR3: CASSKQGNGLQETQYF. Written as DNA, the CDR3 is TGTGCCAGCAGCAAACAGGGAAATGGCCTCCAAGAGACCCAGTACTTC.

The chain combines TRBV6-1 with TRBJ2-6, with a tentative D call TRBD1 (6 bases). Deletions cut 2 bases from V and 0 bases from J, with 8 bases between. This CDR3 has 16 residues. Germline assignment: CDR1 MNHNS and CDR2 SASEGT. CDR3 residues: CASSERGHSGANVLTF. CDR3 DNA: TGTGCCAGCAGTGAAAGGGGACACTCTGGGGCCAACGTCCTGACTTTC.

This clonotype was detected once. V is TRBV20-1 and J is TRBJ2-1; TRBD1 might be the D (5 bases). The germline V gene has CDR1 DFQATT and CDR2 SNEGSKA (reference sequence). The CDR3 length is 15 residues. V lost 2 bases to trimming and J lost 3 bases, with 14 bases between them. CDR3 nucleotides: TGCAGTGCTAGAAGGGGCGGAGCCATCTACAATGAGCAGTTCTTC. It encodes CSARRGGAIYNEQFF.

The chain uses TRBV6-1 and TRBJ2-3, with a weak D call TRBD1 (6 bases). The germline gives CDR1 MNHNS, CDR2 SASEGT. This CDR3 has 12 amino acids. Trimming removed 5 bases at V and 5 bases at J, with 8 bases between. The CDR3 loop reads CASSTQGDTQYF. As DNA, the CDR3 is TGTGCCAGCAGTACACAGGGAGATACGCAGTATTTT.

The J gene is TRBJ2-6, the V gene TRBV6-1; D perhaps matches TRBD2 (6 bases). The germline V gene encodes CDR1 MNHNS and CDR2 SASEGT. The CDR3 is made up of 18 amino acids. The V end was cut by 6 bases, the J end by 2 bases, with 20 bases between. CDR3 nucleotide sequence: TGTGCCAGCAGACCCTCACTAGCTAGTCTTACTGGGGCCAACGTCCTGACTTTC. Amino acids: CASRPSLASLTGANVLTF.

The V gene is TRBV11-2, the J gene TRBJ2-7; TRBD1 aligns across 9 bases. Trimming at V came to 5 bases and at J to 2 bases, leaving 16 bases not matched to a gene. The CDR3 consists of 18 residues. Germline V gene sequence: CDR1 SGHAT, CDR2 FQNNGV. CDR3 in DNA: TGTGCCAGCAGCCCACTAAACCGGGACAGGGACAAACCCTACGAGCAGTACTTC. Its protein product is CASSPLNRDRDKPYEQYF.

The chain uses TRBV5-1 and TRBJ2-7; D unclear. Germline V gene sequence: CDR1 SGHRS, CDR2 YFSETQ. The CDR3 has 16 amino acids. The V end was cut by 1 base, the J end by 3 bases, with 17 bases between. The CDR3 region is CASSLPEHGMGYEQYF. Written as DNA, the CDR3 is TGCGCCAGCAGCTTGCCCGAACATGGGATGGGCTACGAGCAGTACTTC.

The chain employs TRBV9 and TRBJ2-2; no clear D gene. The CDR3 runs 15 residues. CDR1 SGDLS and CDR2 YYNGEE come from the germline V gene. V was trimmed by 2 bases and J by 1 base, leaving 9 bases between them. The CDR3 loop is CASSVRHLNTGELFF. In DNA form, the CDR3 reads TGTGCCAGCAGCGTGAGACACTTGAACACCGGGGAGCTGTTTTTT.

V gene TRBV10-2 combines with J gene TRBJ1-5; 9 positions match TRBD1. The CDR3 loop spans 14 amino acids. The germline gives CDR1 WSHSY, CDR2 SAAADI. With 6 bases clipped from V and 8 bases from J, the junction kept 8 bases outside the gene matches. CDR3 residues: CASRQGATREPQHF. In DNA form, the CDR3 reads TGCGCCAGCAGACAGGGGGCCACTCGCGAGCCCCAGCATTTT.

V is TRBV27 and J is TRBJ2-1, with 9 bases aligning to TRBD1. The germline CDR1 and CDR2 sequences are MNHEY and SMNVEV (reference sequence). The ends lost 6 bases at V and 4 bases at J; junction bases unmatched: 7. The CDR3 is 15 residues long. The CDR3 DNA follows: TGTGCCAGCAGAGACGGGACAGGGTTTTACAATGAGCAGTTCTTC. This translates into CASRDGTGFYNEQFF.

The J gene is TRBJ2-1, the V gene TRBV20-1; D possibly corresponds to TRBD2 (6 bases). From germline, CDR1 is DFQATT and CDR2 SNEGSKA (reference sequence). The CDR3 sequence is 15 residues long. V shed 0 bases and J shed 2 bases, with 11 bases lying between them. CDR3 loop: CSARDGGGTYNEQFF. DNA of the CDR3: TGCAGTGCTAGAGATGGGGGAGGTACCTACAATGAGCAGTTCTTC.

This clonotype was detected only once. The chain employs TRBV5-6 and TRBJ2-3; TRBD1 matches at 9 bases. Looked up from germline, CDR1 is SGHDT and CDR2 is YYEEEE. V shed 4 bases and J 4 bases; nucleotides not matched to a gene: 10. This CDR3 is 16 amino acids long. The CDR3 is CASSVPGTGSADTQYF. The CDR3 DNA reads TGTGCCAGCAGCGTGCCCGGGACAGGGAGCGCAGATACGCAGTATTTT.

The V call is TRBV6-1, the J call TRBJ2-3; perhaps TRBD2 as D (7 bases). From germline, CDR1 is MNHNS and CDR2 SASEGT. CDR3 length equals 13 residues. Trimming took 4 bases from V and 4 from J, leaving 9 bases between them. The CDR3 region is CASSGEGADTQYF. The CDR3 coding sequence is TGTGCCAGCAGTGGGGAGGGGGCAGATACGCAGTATTTT.

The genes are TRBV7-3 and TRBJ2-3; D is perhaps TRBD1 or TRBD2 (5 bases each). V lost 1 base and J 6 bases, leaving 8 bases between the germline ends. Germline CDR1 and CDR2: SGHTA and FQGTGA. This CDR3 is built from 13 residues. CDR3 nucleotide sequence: TGTGCCAGCAGCTTAAGTTGGGGGGATACGCAGTATTTT. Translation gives CASSLSWGDTQYF.